This T cell receptor beta chain came from a study of beta chain features in type 1 diabetes. As every portion of the isolated RNA was reverse transcribed, the sequencing read expressed TCRB transcripts. Profiled with immunoSEQ multiplex PCR; TCRdb holds only in-frame clones, not every one. This repertoire shows 150,000 or so clones, under 60% found once; its top ten account for around 0.43%. This TCR was recovered from a man aged 18 to 29 in good health. The sample comprised Tregs from blood.

The CDR3 nucleotides read TGTGCCAGCAGCCTTGACAGGGATATGGGCGGGGAGCTGTTTTTT. Amino acid sequence: CASSLDRDMGGELFF. This chain links TRBV2 with TRBJ2-2, with 7 bases fitting TRBD1. The CDR3 spans 15 residues. Germline-derived CDR1 and CDR2 are SNHLY and FYNNEI. The V segment lost 6 bases and the J segment 7 bases; nucleotides outside the gene matches: 11.